The 32 T cell receptor beta chains below were found in one sample sequenced in a study of control samples from healthy donors and cancer patients (dated by TCRdb to 2018 to 2020). Libraries were built with the immunoSEQ multiplex PCR assay. Here the immuneACCESS table is served through TCRdb, limited to in-frame sequences with V and J called. Missing clones are a known gap in these copies; in checked studies unresolved V genes cover under half, and the rest lacks a known reason. Across this sample there are about 130,000 clones, with around 92% seen only once. Jointly, the top ten make up 0.58% of the sample. The sequencing input was PBMCs. The receptors were sampled from a man at least 80 years old with head and neck cancer.

The V call is TRBV28, the J call TRBJ1-2; no clear D gene. This CDR3 is built from 12 residues. The germline V gene encodes CDR1 MDHEN and CDR2 SYDVKM. V lost 2 bases to trimming and J lost 4 bases, with 5 bases between them. CDR3 bases: TGTGCCAGCAGTTTAAGAGTCTATGGCTACACCTTC. Translating gives CASSLRVYGYTF.

V usage is TRBV5-1 and J usage is TRBJ1-1, with a tentative D call TRBD1 (6 bases). CDR3 length: 15 residues. Germline CDR1 SGHRS, CDR2 YFSETQ. Trimming took off 4 bases at V and 6 bases at J, with 19 bases between the two ends. The CDR3 bases are TGCGCCAGCAGCCCCCAACAGGGAGAGGGTGCTGAAGCTTTCTTT. It is translated as CASSPQQGEGAEAFF. Supplemented by reference TRBV5-1 and TRBJ1-1, the full variable domain reads KAGVTQTPRYLIKTRGQQVTLSCSPISGHRSVSWYQQTPGQGLQFLFEYFSETQRNKGNFPGRFSGRQFSNSRSEMNVSTLELGDSALYLCASSPQQGEGAEAFFGQGTRLTVV.

V is TRBV5-6 and J is TRBJ2-3; D possibly uses TRBD1 or TRBD2 (6 bases each). Germline V gene data show CDR1 as SGHDT and CDR2 as YYEEEE. Between the trimmed V and J ends, which lost 4 bases and 0 bases, there was a span of 15 bases. This CDR3 comprises 16 residues. The CDR3, as DNA: TGTGCCAGCAGCGTCACTAGGGGGACTAGCACAGATACGCAGTATTTT. The encoded protein is CASSVTRGTSTDTQYF.

The chain is built from TRBV15 and TRBJ2-7; 12 bases agree with TRBD2. CDR1 is LNHNV and CDR2 is YYDKDF in the germline V gene (reference sequence). This CDR3 spans 16 amino acids. Trimming cost V 5 bases and J 0 bases; bases outside gene matches: 5. This CDR3 is CATSDETSGSSYEQYF. In DNA, the CDR3 is TGTGCCACCAGCGATGAGACTAGCGGGAGCTCCTACGAGCAGTACTTC.

V gene TRBV7-9 combines with J gene TRBJ2-2, with D possibly being TRBD1 (5 bases). Germline CDR1 and CDR2: SEHNR and FQNEAQ (reference sequence). CDR3 length: 17 residues. Trimming took off 4 bases at V and 6 bases at J, with 21 bases between the two ends. This chain's CDR3 is CASSSPRRRTHAGELFF. CDR3 nucleotide sequence: TGTGCCAGCAGCTCGCCCAGGAGACGGACACACGCCGGGGAGCTGTTTTTT.

The chain employs TRBV27 and TRBJ2-5, with 9 bases identical to TRBD1. The CDR3 has 16 residues. Germline lookup yields CDR1 MNHEY and CDR2 SMNVEV (reference sequence). With 5 bases clipped from V and 5 bases from J, the junction kept 12 bases outside the gene matches. In nucleotides, the CDR3 is TGTGCCAGCAGTCCGAACCACAGGGGGCTCGTGGAGACCCAGTACTTC. Protein sequence: CASSPNHRGLVETQYF.

DNA of the CDR3: TGTGCCAGCAGTCGGGACAGGGGGGGGGAGACCCAGTACTTC. Encoded protein: CASSRDRGGETQYF. V usage is TRBV6-5 and J usage is TRBJ2-5; 11 nucleotides agree with TRBD1. The CDR3 consists of 14 residues. The V segment lost 5 bases and the J segment 5 bases; nucleotides outside the gene matches: 4. Germline lookup yields CDR1 MNHEY and CDR2 SVGAGI.

The chain joins TRBV5-1 to TRBJ1-2, with a possible D match to TRBD1 (5 bases). The CDR3 runs to 15 residues. Germline V gene sequence: CDR1 SGHRS, CDR2 YFSETQ. Trimming removed 3 bases from V and 3 bases from J, with 15 bases in between. CDR3 nucleotide sequence: TGCGCCAGCAGCTCCGGGGCCGGTAAGGACTATGGCTACACCTTC. Translating gives CASSSGAGKDYGYTF.

This clone was counted only a few times. The V and J genes are TRBV7-2 and TRBJ2-7; 7 positions match TRBD1. The CDR3 runs to 14 residues. J was trimmed by 3 bases and V by 5 bases; bases with no gene match: 7. Germline-derived CDR1 and CDR2 are SGHTA and FQGNSA. The CDR3 spells CASSKGDSYYEQYF. CDR3 DNA sequence: TGTGCCAGCAGCAAAGGGGACAGCTACTACGAGCAGTACTTC.

The chain links TRBV5-1 to TRBJ2-1; D is unclear. CDR1 is SGHRS, CDR2 YFSETQ, per germline. The CDR3 extends over 12 amino acids. V lost 2 bases and J lost 3, with 3 bases in between. The CDR3: CASSLDYNEQFF. The CDR3 DNA reads TGCGCCAGCAGCTTAGACTACAATGAGCAGTTCTTC.

In regard to this clone: Other DNA variants within this sample encode the same CDR3. CDR3 DNA sequence: TGCGCCAGCAGCTTGGCCCCCGGTAATGAAAAACTGTTTTTT. Protein product: CASSLAPGNEKLFF. The chain couples TRBV5-1 to TRBJ1-4; D gene ambiguous. The V and J ends lost 0 bases and 4 bases respectively, with 7 bases between them. Germline CDR1 and CDR2: SGHRS and YFSETQ. The CDR3 has 14 amino acids.

CDR3 sequence: CASSRYGGGTEAFF. CDR3 nucleotides: TGTGCCAGCAGTCGATACGGAGGAGGCACTGAAGCTTTCTTT. V and J are TRBV5-4 and TRBJ1-1, with D hard to call. The germline V and J ends were trimmed by 5 bases and 4 bases, with 15 bases remaining between them. The CDR3 is 14 residues long. CDR1 SGHNT and CDR2 YYREEE come from the germline V gene (reference sequence). Full variable domain (rest looked up from reference TRBV5-4 and TRBJ1-1): ETGVTQSPTHLIKTRGQQVTLRCSSQSGHNTVSWYQQALGQGPQFIFQYYREEENGRGNFPPRFSGLQFPNYSSELNVNALELDDSALYLCASSRYGGGTEAFFGQGTRLTVV.

This clone has only one observation. The chain carries TRBV30 and TRBJ2-7, with a weak D call TRBD2 (5 bases). CDR1 is GTSNPN and CDR2 is SVGIG in the germline V gene (reference sequence). Trimming left V 5 bases short and J 6 bases short, with 14 bases between. The CDR3 consists of 12 residues. The CDR3 bases are TGTGCCTGGGCGCTAGCTCTATCCGAGCAGTACTTC. As protein: CAWALALSEQYF.

The chain couples TRBV27 to TRBJ2-7, with a tentative D call TRBD1 (6 bases). Germline V gene data show CDR1 as MNHEY and CDR2 as SMNVEV (reference sequence). CDR3 size: 15 residues. Trimming took 5 bases from V and 1 from J, leaving 15 bases between them. The CDR3 DNA reads TGTGCCAGCAGTCTCCAGCAGGGGTTGTCCTACGAGCAGTACTTC. Its translation is CASSLQQGLSYEQYF.

The genes are TRBV12-5 and TRBJ2-2; no firm D call. V was clipped by 4 bases and J by 2 bases, with 11 bases between them. The germline CDR1 and CDR2 sequences are LGHNT and FRNRAP. The CDR3 contains 15 residues. CDR3 DNA sequence: TGTGCTAGTGGTTCCCCCGATCGAAACACCGGGGAGCTGTTTTTT. Translating gives CASGSPDRNTGELFF.

The CDR3 DNA sequence: TGTGCCAGTAGTATTCGCGGGGGGGCCCGGGGGGCAGATACGCAGTATTTT. This gives the protein CASSIRGGARGADTQYF. The chain uses TRBV19 and TRBJ2-3, with TRBD2 identical over 9 bases. The V gene end was trimmed by 3 bases and the J gene end by 4 bases; junction bases not matched to a gene: 11. The CDR3 is 17 residues long. The germline V gene encodes CDR1 LNHDA and CDR2 SQIVND (reference sequence).

The chain joins TRBV30 to TRBJ1-1; D is unresolved. Germline CDR1 is GTSNPN and CDR2 is SVGIG (reference sequence). V was trimmed by 3 bases and J by 0 bases, leaving 26 bases between them. There are 19 residues in the CDR3. The CDR3 region is CAWSVRRRGHPAMNTEAFF. The DNA of the CDR3 is TGTGCCTGGAGCGTTCGTCGGCGAGGGCACCCTGCCATGAACACTGAAGCTTTCTTT.

CDR3 sequence reads: CASSYSNPAVYGYTF. DNA of the CDR3: TGTGCCAGCAGTTACTCGAACCCGGCAGTCTATGGCTACACCTTC. The chain joins TRBV6-5 to TRBJ1-2; D remains unclear. The CDR3 covers 15 residues. Germline V gene sequence: CDR1 MNHEY, CDR2 SVGAGI. Trimming left V 0 bases short and J 4 bases short, with 12 bases between.

The chain links TRBV6-9 to TRBJ1-1; a possible D gene is TRBD1 (5 bases). The CDR3 has 15 amino acids. Per germline, CDR1 MNHGY and CDR2 SVAAGI. Trimming shortened V by 7 bases and J by 5 bases, and 20 bases separated the two germline ends. The CDR3 sequence is CASTGRRGIGTEAFF. The CDR3, as DNA: TGTGCCAGCACAGGCCGGCGGGGGATTGGGACTGAAGCTTTCTTT.

This clone was seen just once. The chain combines TRBV7-2 with TRBJ2-3; D not certain. Per germline, CDR1 SGHTA and CDR2 FQGNSA. The CDR3 is 19 residues long. V gave up 0 bases and J gave up 4 bases, with 23 bases separating them. CDR3 loop: CASSLAFIHPHLPPDTQYF. The CDR3 DNA follows: TGTGCCAGCAGCTTAGCGTTCATCCACCCCCATTTACCTCCAGATACGCAGTATTTT.

The CDR3 region is CAWNDYPGQGLYGYTF. CDR3 bases: TGTGCCTGGAACGACTACCCGGGACAGGGGCTCTATGGCTACACCTTC. The rearrangement uses TRBV30 and TRBJ1-2; 10 nucleotides line up with TRBD1. The CDR3 is made up of 16 amino acids. Germline CDR1 reads GTSNPN; CDR2 reads SVGIG (reference sequence). With 4 bases clipped from V and 4 bases from J, the junction kept 12 bases outside the gene matches. The variable domain in full, completed from reference TRBV30 and TRBJ1-2, reads SQTIHQWPATLVQPVGSPLSLECTVEGTSNPNLYWYRQAAGRGLQLLFYSVGIGQISSEVPQNLSASRPQDRQFILSSKKLLLSDSGFYLCAWNDYPGQGLYGYTFGSGTRLTVV.

The chain has TRBV27 and TRBJ1-2; D remains unclear. V was clipped by 8 bases and J by 7 bases, with 11 bases between them. CDR3 size: 11 residues. CDR1 and CDR2 from the germline V gene are MNHEY and SMNVEV (reference sequence). The CDR3 bases are TGTGCCAGCTGGGATAACGGTGGCTACACCTTC. This codes for CASWDNGGYTF.

The chain joins TRBV19 to TRBJ1-2; D unclear. The germline gives CDR1 LNHDA, CDR2 SQIVND (reference sequence). CDR3 length equals 15 residues. V gave up 0 bases and J gave up 6 bases, with 14 bases separating them. In nucleotides, the CDR3 is TGTGCCAGTAGTATAGATTTGGGGAGAGAAGATGGCTACACCTTC. Protein: CASSIDLGREDGYTF.

The chain couples TRBV6-5 to TRBJ2-3, with 7 positions matching TRBD2. Trimming removed 8 bases from V and 6 bases from J; junction bases left unmatched: 11. This CDR3 spans 14 amino acids. Germline CDR1 MNHEY, CDR2 SVGAGI. The CDR3 loop reads CASVERDRIDTQYF. The CDR3 DNA reads TGTGCCAGCGTCGAGCGGGACCGAATTGATACGCAGTATTTT.

This chain's CDR3 is CASSLGGYPPYEQYF. CDR3 coding DNA: TGTGCCAGCAGCTTGGGGGGTTATCCCCCCTACGAGCAGTACTTC. The chain carries TRBV7-9 and TRBJ2-7; tentatively, D is TRBD2 (6 bases). CDR1 and CDR2 from the germline V gene are SEHNR and FQNEAQ (reference sequence). V gave up 3 bases and J gave up 2 bases, with 14 bases separating them. This CDR3 comprises 15 residues.

Here the CDR3 reads CAWIIRDRGRAEAFF. In DNA form, the CDR3 reads TGTGCCTGGATCATCCGGGACAGGGGGCGAGCTGAAGCTTTCTTT. The V and J genes are TRBV30 and TRBJ1-1; 12 bases line up with TRBD1. V lost 4 bases to trimming and J lost 6 bases; unmatched junction nucleotides: 9. The CDR3 loop spans 15 amino acids. Germline-derived CDR1 and CDR2 are GTSNPN and SVGIG (reference sequence).

The rearrangement uses TRBV19 and TRBJ1-2; perhaps TRBD1 as D (6 bases). Trimming removed 3 bases at V and 0 bases at J, with 8 bases between. Germline values: CDR1 LNHDA, CDR2 SQIVND (reference sequence). This CDR3 is 14 amino acids long. For the CDR3, the DNA is TGTGCCAGTAGTATGGACAGAACTAACTATGGCTACACCTTC. Protein product: CASSMDRTNYGYTF.

The DNA for the CDR3 is TGTGCCAGCGCCCCTGGGGGCCTCTCCTACGAGCAGTACTTC. Its protein product is CASAPGGLSYEQYF. V gene TRBV9 combines with J gene TRBJ2-7; TRBD1 is a possible D gene (6 bases). Germline V gene data show CDR1 as SGDLS and CDR2 as YYNGEE. V lost 7 bases and J 0 bases, leaving 14 bases between the germline ends. This CDR3 has 14 amino acids.

The chain joins TRBV5-4 to TRBJ2-7; no definite D call. The V end lost 4 bases, the J end lost 3 bases, and 14 bases lay between the germline ends. The CDR3 extends over 14 amino acids. Germline V gives CDR1 SGHNT, CDR2 YYREEE (reference sequence). CDR3 bases: TGTGCCAGCAGCCATACCCGGTGGGGCTACGAGCAGTACTTC. It specifies CASSHTRWGYEQYF.

The chain employs TRBV7-9 and TRBJ2-3; 11 positions match TRBD1. Germline assignment: CDR1 SEHNR and CDR2 FQNEAQ (reference sequence). CDR3 length: 15 residues. V lost 4 bases, J lost 5 bases, and 5 bases stayed unmatched. The CDR3 bases are TGTGCCAGCAGCTCGGACAGGGGGCCTGTAGATACGCAGTATTTT. Residues: CASSSDRGPVDTQYF.

The chain combines TRBV4-1 with TRBJ2-1, with TRBD2 as a possible D gene (7 bases). The germline V gene has CDR1 MGHRA and CDR2 YSYEKL. The CDR3 extends over 17 amino acids. V lost 3 bases and J 4 bases, leaving 19 bases between the germline ends. In DNA form, the CDR3 reads TGCGCCAGCAGCCAGAGGGAGGGGACACAGATATACAATGAGCAGTTCTTC. This codes for CASSQREGTQIYNEQFF.

CDR3 amino acids: CASSLGLAVSTDTQYF. As DNA, the CDR3 is TGCGCCAGCAGTCTCGGACTAGCCGTAAGCACAGATACGCAGTATTTT. The chain joins TRBV4-1 to TRBJ2-3; TRBD2 aligns across 8 bases. The V segment lost 6 bases and the J segment 0 bases; nucleotides outside the gene matches: 8. The germline gives CDR1 MGHRA, CDR2 YSYEKL. The CDR3 runs 16 residues.